The 11 T cell receptor beta chains listed next were all sequenced from one sample in a study of control samples from healthy donors and cancer patients. Profiled with immunoSEQ multiplex PCR; TCRdb holds only in-frame clones, not every one. The repertoire holds hundreds of thousands of clones, with more than 80% as singletons. The specimen was PBMCs. All receptors derive from a man in his forties with head and neck cancer.

This chain's CDR3 is CASSPMYGEIYEQYF. CDR3 nucleotides: TGCGCCAGCAGCCCTATGTACGGGGAGATCTACGAGCAGTACTTC. The chain uses TRBV4-1 and TRBJ2-7; D possibly corresponds to TRBD2 (5 bases). The ends were cut back, 4 bases at V and 3 bases at J, with 16 bases in the middle. In germline, CDR1 is MGHRA, CDR2 YSYEKL. The CDR3 totals 15 residues.

J is TRBJ2-1 and V is TRBV7-6, with 8 positions matching TRBD1. This CDR3 comprises 15 residues. The V gene end was trimmed by 2 bases and the J gene end by 5 bases; junction bases not matched to a gene: 5. CDR1 is SGHVS, CDR2 FNYEAQ, per germline. CDR3 in amino acids: CASSLQGARNNEQFF. The CDR3 nucleotides read TGTGCCAGCAGCTTACAGGGGGCGAGGAACAATGAGCAGTTCTTC.

The J gene is TRBJ2-1, the V gene TRBV24-1, with D uncertain. Germline CDR1 and CDR2: KGHDR and SFDVKD. This CDR3 comprises 13 residues. Between the trimmed V and J ends, which lost 9 bases and 9 bases, there was a span of 17 bases. The CDR3 DNA follows: TGTGCCACCTCAGAAGGTAACGGCTTTGAGCAGTTCTTC. This gives the protein CATSEGNGFEQFF.

The chain recombines TRBV6-5 with TRBJ2-1; D possibly corresponds to TRBD1 (6 bases). This CDR3 has 15 residues. Per germline, CDR1 MNHEY and CDR2 SVGAGI. The ends were cut back, 6 bases at V and 5 bases at J, with 17 bases in the middle. The DNA for the CDR3 is TGTGCCAGCAGGACACAGGGAGATTGGGACAATGAGCAGTTCTTC. It codes for CASRTQGDWDNEQFF.

The chain combines TRBV28 with TRBJ1-4; no clear D. The CDR3 runs to 15 residues. Trimming left V 5 bases short and J 3 bases short, with 13 bases between. Looked up from germline, CDR1 is MDHEN and CDR2 is SYDVKM. The CDR3 DNA is TGTGCCAGCAGTCCCCTTATAGGATCTAATGAAAAACTGTTTTTT. This translates into CASSPLIGSNEKLFF.

The chain is built from TRBV4-1 and TRBJ1-5, with D perhaps matching TRBD1 (5 bases). This CDR3 is built from 15 residues. Trimming removed 3 bases from V and 3 bases from J, with 12 bases in between. The germline V gene has CDR1 MGHRA and CDR2 YSYEKL. CDR3: CASSQRGRNNQPQHF. CDR3 nucleotide sequence: TGCGCCAGCAGCCAGAGGGGACGGAACAATCAGCCCCAGCATTTT.

This sequence joins TRBV6-6 and TRBJ2-7, with D possibly called TRBD1 or TRBD2 (5 bases each). This CDR3 region has 13 residues. Germline loops: CDR1 MNHNY, CDR2 SVGAGI (reference sequence). With 8 bases removed from V and 6 bases from J, the gap between germline ends came to 17 bases. The CDR3 bases are TGTGCCAGCGCGACGGGACCCCCTGGCGAGCAGTACTTC. Its translation: CASATGPPGEQYF.

The chain has TRBV30 and TRBJ1-1, with D perhaps matching TRBD1 (5 bases). Germline lookup yields CDR1 GTSNPN and CDR2 SVGIG (reference sequence). The CDR3 sequence is 15 residues long. Trimming took off 5 bases at V and 3 bases at J, with 19 bases between the two ends. The CDR3 sequence: CAWHPGGVGDTEAFF. DNA for the CDR3: TGTGCCTGGCACCCAGGTGGGGTAGGGGACACTGAAGCTTTCTTT.

J is TRBJ1-1 and V is TRBV19; perhaps TRBD1 as D (5 bases). This CDR3 spans 15 amino acids. In germline, CDR1 is LNHDA, CDR2 SQIVND (reference sequence). V was cut by 7 bases and J by 5 bases, with 20 bases left in between. The CDR3 DNA reads TGTGCCAGTACCCCTAATAGGGGCCCAGGGACTGAAGCTTTCTTT. Protein product: CASTPNRGPGTEAFF.

This chain joins TRBV3-1 (or the pseudogene TRBV3-2) and TRBJ1-1; D is unclear. V lost 3 bases and J lost 4, with 27 bases in between. The CDR3 covers 19 residues. In germline, CDR1 is LGHDT, CDR2 YNNKEL (reference sequence). CDR3 sequence: CASSQKNTLTWPDRTEAFF. The CDR3 region has the DNA TGTGCCAGCAGCCAGAAGAATACTCTTACGTGGCCAGACCGCACTGAAGCTTTCTTT.

J is TRBJ2-7 and V is TRBV18, with D possibly matching TRBD2 (6 bases). The CDR3 loop spans 16 amino acids. V gave up 2 bases and J gave up 7 bases, with 21 bases separating them. CDR1 is KGHSH and CDR2 is LQKENI in the germline V gene. The CDR3: CASSPGGRAPPGEQYF. The CDR3 DNA sequence: TGTGCCAGCTCACCAGGAGGGCGGGCCCCCCCAGGAGAGCAGTACTTC.